Below are 10 T cell receptor beta chains sequenced from a single sample in a study of blood T cell repertoires in COVID-19. Here immunoSEQ multiplex PCR was the method, and the copy in TCRdb shows in-frame clones only, minus some. Of 300,000 to 500,000 clones listed, over 75% are singletons. The sample was PBMCs or T cells enriched from blood (not recorded which). Receptors were obtained from a woman in her twenties or thirties with acute COVID-19.

This clone was counted a few times. CDR3 loop: CASSIGGAPPKNIQYF. DNA for the CDR3: TGTGCCAGTAGTATCGGCGGGGCCCCTCCCAAAAACATTCAGTACTTC. This chain joins TRBV19 and TRBJ2-4, with a tentative D call TRBD2 (6 bases). The CDR3 covers 16 residues. Germline V gene sequence: CDR1 LNHDA, CDR2 SQIVND (reference sequence). Trimming stripped 3 bases from V and 2 bases from J, with 14 bases between. The entire variable domain, with the rest obtained from reference TRBV19 and TRBJ2-4, is as follows: DGGITQSPKYLFRKEGQNVTLSCEQNLNHDAMYWYRQDPGQGLRLIYYSQIVNDFQKGDIAEGYSVSREKKESFPLTVTSAQKNPTAFYLCASSIGGAPPKNIQYFGAGTRLSVL.

This clone was seen a few times. This specimen includes other DNA sequences encoding the same CDR3. The chain employs TRBV5-5 and TRBJ1-1, with a possible D match to TRBD1 (6 bases). This CDR3 is 15 amino acids long. V shed 4 bases and J shed 0 bases, with 13 bases lying between them. Germline values: CDR1 SGHKS, CDR2 YYEKEE (reference sequence). The CDR3 spells CASSGGAGMNTEAFF. As DNA, the CDR3 is TGTGCCAGCAGCGGGGGGGCAGGGATGAACACTGAAGCTTTCTTT.

This chain uses TRBV28 with TRBJ1-2; 7 positions agree with TRBD1. Trimming at V came to 6 bases and at J to 4 bases, leaving 5 bases not matched to a gene. The CDR3 runs to 13 residues. Germline loops: CDR1 MDHEN, CDR2 SYDVKM. The DNA for the CDR3 is TGTGCCAGCAGCACAGGGGACGCCTATGGCTACACCTTC. Its translation: CASSTGDAYGYTF.

V is TRBV2 and J is TRBJ2-3, with a weak D call TRBD1 (5 bases). Per the germline V gene, CDR1 is SNHLY and CDR2 is FYNNEI. V was clipped by 8 bases and J by 0 bases, with 15 bases between them. The CDR3 covers 15 residues. The CDR3 region has the DNA TGTGCCAGCCTTCAGGGCGGAATCAGCACAGATACGCAGTATTTT. It is translated as CASLQGGISTDTQYF.

The CDR3 region is CASSQVVFGDRYQPQHF. As DNA, the CDR3 is TGCGCCAGCAGCCAAGTCGTTTTTGGGGACAGATATCAGCCCCAGCATTTT. V usage is TRBV4-3 and J usage is TRBJ1-5; TRBD1 agrees at 7 bases. Germline V lookup: CDR1 LGHNA, CDR2 YSLEER. This CDR3 contains 17 residues. Trimming took 1 base from V and 5 from J; bases not matched to a gene: 11.

This chain connects TRBV10-2 to TRBJ1-1; possible D gene TRBD1, 6 bases. In germline, CDR1 is WSHSY, CDR2 SAAADI. V was clipped by 8 bases and J by 3 bases, with 13 bases between them. The CDR3 totals 13 residues. CDR3 loop: CASPRGSDTEAFF. The DNA for the CDR3 is TGCGCCAGCCCCAGGGGTAGCGACACTGAAGCTTTCTTT.

The V and J genes are TRBV19 and TRBJ2-3; 7 nucleotides line up with TRBD2. V shed 4 bases, J shed 2 bases, and the junction held 6 bases outside the gene matches. This CDR3 spans 15 amino acids. Germline loops: CDR1 LNHDA, CDR2 SQIVND (reference sequence). The CDR3 bases are TGTGCCAGTAGTAAAACGGGGGGAATCACAGATACGCAGTATTTT. Protein product: CASSKTGGITDTQYF.

The rearrangement links TRBV4-2 to TRBJ1-1; D unclear. CDR3 size: 14 residues. Per germline, CDR1 LGHNA and CDR2 YNFKEQ. V shed 1 base and J shed 7 bases, with 13 bases lying between them. The CDR3 spells CASSQASLDNEAFF. DNA for the CDR3: TGTGCCAGCAGCCAAGCGAGCCTCGACAATGAAGCTTTCTTT.

This chain joins TRBV19 and TRBJ2-2, with D maybe TRBD1 (6 bases). Germline V CDR1 and CDR2: LNHDA, SQIVND (reference sequence). The CDR3 has 15 residues. V was shortened by 4 bases and J by 1 base, with 10 bases between the two germline ends. For the CDR3, the DNA is TGTGCCAGTAGTAGAACAGGGAAGAACACCGGGGAGCTGTTTTTT. Amino acid sequence: CASSRTGKNTGELFF.

V gene TRBV7-2 combines with J gene TRBJ2-3; 8 bases agree with TRBD2. The ends lost 8 bases at V and 4 bases at J; junction bases unmatched: 8. The germline gives CDR1 SGHTA, CDR2 FQGNSA. The CDR3 has 14 amino acids. The DNA of the CDR3 is TGTGCCAGCTCTCCAGGGCGGGGGGCAGATACGCAGTATTTT. Protein sequence: CASSPGRGADTQYF. Looking up the rest from reference TRBV7-2 and TRBJ2-3 gives the full variable domain: GAGVSQSPSNKVTEKGKDVELRCDPISGHTALYWYRQSLGQGLEFLIYFQGNSAPDKSGLPSDRFSAERTGGSVSTLTIQRTQQEDSAVYLCASSPGRGADTQYFGPGTRLTVL.